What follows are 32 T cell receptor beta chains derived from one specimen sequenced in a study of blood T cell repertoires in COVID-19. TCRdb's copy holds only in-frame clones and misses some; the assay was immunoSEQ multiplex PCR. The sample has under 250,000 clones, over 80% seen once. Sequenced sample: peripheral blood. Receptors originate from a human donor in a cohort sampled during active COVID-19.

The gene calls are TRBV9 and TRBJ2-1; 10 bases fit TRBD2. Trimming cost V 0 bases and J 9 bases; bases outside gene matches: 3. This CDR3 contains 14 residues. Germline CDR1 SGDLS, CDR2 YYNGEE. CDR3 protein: CASSVGPSGGEQFF. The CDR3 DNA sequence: TGTGCCAGCAGCGTAGGCCCTAGCGGGGGTGAGCAGTTCTTC.

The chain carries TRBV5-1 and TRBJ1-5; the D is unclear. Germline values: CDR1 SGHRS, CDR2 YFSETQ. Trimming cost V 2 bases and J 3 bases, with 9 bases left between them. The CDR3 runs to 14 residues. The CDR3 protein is CASSLGGINQPQHF. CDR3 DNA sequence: TGCGCCAGCAGCTTAGGAGGGATCAATCAGCCCCAGCATTTT.

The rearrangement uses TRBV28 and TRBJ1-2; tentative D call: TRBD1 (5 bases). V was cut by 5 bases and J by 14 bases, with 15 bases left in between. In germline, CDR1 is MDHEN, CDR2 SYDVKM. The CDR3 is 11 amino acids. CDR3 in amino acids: CASSQSPGTTF. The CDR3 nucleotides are TGTGCCAGCAGTCAGAGCCCTGGGACTACCTTC.

CDR3 sequence (DNA): TGCAGCGTTGCTGCGGGGTTCAATCAGCCCCAGCATTTT. Its protein product is CSVAAGFNQPQHF. The V and J genes are TRBV29-1 and TRBJ1-5, with unresolved D. The V end was cut by 4 bases, the J end by 3 bases, with 10 bases between. The CDR3 loop spans 13 amino acids. Germline assignment: CDR1 SQVTM and CDR2 ANQGSEA.

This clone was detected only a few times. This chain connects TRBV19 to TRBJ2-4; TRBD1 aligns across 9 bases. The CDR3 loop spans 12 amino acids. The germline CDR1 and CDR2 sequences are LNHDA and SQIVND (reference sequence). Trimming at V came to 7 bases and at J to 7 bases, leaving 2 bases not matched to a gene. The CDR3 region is CASIGTGNIQYF. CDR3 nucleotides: TGTGCCAGTATAGGGACAGGGAACATTCAGTACTTC.

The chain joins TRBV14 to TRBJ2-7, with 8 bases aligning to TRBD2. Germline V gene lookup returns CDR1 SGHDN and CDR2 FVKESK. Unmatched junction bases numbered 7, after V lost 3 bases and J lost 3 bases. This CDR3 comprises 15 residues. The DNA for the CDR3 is TGTGCCAGCAGCCAGCTAGCGGGCGGACTCTACGAGCAGTACTTC. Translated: CASSQLAGGLYEQYF.

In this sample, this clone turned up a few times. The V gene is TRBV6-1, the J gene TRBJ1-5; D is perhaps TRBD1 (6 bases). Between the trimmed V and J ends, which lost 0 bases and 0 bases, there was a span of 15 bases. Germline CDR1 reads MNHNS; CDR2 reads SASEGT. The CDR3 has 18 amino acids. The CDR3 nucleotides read TGTGCCAGCAGTGAAGCTGGGAGGGGACACGATAGCAATCAGCCCCAGCATTTT. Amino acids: CASSEAGRGHDSNQPQHF.

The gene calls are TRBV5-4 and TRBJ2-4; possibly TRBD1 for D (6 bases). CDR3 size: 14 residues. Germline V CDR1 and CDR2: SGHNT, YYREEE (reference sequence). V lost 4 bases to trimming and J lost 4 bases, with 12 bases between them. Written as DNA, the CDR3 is TGTGCCAGCAGCCCCCTCGGACAGAAAAACATTCAGTACTTC. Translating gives CASSPLGQKNIQYF.

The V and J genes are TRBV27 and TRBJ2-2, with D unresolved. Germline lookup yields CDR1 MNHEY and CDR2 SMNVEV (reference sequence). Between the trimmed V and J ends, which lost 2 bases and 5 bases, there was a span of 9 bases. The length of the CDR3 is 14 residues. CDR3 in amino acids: CASSLGTWTGELFF. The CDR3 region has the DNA TGTGCCAGCAGTTTAGGCACCTGGACCGGGGAGCTGTTTTTT.

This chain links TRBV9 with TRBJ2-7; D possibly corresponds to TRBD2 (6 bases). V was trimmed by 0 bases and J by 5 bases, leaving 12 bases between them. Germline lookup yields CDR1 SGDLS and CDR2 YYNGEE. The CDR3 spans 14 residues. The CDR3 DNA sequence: TGTGCCAGCAGCGTAGACCCGGGAGTAGACGAGCAGTACTTC. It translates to CASSVDPGVDEQYF.

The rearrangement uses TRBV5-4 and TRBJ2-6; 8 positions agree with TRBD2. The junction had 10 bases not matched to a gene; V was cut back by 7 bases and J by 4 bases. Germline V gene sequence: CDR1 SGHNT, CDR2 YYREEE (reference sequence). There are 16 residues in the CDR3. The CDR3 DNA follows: TGTGCCAGCGCCTCGGGAGGGGTTGGAGGGGCCAACGTCCTGACTTTC. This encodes CASASGGVGGANVLTF. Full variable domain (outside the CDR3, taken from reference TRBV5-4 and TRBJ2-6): ETGVTQSPTHLIKTRGQQVTLRCSSQSGHNTVSWYQQALGQGPQFIFQYYREEENGRGNFPPRFSGLQFPNYSSELNVNALELDDSALYLCASASGGVGGANVLTFGAGSRLTVL.

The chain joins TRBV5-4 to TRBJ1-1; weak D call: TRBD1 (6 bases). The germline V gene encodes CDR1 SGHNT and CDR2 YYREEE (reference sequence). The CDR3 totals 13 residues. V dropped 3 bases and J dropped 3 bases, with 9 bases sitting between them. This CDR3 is CASSSRGDTEAFF. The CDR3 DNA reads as TGTGCCAGCAGCTCCAGGGGTGACACTGAAGCTTTCTTT.

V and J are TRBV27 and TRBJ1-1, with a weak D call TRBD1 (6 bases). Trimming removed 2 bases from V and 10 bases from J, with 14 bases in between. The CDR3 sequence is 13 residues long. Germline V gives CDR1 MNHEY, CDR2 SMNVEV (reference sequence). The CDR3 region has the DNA TGTGCCAGCAGTTTAGAGGGGGGGGCGCTAGCTTTCTTT. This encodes CASSLEGGALAFF.

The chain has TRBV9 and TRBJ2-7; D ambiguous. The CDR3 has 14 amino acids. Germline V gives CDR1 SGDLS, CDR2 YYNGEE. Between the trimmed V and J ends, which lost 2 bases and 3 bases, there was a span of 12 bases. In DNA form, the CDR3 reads TGTGCCAGCAGCGTGCGTACTACCGGCTACGAGCAGTACTTC. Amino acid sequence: CASSVRTTGYEQYF.

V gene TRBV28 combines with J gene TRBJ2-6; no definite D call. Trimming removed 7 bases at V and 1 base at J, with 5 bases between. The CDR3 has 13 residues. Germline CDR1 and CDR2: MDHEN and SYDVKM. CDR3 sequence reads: CASIKSGANVLTF. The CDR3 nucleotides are TGTGCCAGCATCAAATCTGGGGCCAACGTCCTGACTTTC.

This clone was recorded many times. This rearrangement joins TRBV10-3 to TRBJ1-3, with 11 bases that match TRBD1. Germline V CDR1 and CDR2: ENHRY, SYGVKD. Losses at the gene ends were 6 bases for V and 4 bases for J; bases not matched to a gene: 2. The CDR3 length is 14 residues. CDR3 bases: TGTGCCATCAGGGACAGGGGGCAAGGAAACACCATATATTTT. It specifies CAIRDRGQGNTIYF.

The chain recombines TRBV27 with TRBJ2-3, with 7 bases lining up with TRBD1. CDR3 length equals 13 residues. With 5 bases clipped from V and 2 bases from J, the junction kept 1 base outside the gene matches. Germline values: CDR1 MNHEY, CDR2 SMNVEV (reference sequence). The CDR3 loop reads CASSGQVTDTQYF. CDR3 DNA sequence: TGTGCCAGCAGTGGACAGGTCACAGATACGCAGTATTTT.

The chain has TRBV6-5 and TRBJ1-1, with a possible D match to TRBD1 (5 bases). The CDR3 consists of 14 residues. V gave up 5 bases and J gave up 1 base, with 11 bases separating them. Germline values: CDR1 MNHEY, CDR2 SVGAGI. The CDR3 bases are TGTGCCAGCAGTCTCGTGACAGAGAACACTGAAGCTTTCTTT. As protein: CASSLVTENTEAFF.

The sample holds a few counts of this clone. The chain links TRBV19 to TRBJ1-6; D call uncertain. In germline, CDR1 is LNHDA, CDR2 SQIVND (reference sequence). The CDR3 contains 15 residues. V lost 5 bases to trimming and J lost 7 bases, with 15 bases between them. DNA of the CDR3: TGTGCCAGTAGTGAGGGTGTCGAAGTCAATTCACCCCTCCACTTT. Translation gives CASSEGVEVNSPLHF.

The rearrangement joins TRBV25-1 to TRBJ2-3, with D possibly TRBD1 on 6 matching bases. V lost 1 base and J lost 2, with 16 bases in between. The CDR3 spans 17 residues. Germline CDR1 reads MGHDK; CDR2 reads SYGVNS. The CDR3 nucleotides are TGTGCCAGCAGTGAATCGGTAGGGGGTTCTAACACAGATACGCAGTATTTT. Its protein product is CASSESVGGSNTDTQYF.

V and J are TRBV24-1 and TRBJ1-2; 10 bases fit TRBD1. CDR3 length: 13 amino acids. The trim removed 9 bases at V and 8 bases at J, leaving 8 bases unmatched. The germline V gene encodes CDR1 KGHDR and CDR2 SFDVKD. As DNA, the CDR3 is TGTGCCACCGGTCGACAGGGGGCAGGGGGCTACACCTTC. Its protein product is CATGRQGAGGYTF.

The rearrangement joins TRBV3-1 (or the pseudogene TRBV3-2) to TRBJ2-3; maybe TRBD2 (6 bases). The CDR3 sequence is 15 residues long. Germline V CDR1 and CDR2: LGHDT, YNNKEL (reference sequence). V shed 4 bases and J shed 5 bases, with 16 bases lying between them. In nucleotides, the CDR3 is TGTGCCAGCAGCCCAAATCCGGGAGTGGGAGATACGCAGTATTTT. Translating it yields CASSPNPGVGDTQYF.

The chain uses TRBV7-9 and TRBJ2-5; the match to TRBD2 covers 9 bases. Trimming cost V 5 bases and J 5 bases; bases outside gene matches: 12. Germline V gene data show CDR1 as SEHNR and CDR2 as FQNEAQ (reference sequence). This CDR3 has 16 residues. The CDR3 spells CASSPRVSGGWETQYF. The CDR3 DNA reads TGTGCCAGCAGCCCCCGGGTCAGCGGGGGGTGGGAGACCCAGTACTTC.

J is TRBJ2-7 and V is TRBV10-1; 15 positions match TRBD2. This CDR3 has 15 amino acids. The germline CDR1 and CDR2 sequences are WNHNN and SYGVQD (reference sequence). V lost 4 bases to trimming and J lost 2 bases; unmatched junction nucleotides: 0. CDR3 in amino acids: CASSGTSGRAYEQYF. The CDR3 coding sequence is TGCGCCAGCAGTGGGACTAGCGGGAGGGCCTACGAGCAGTACTTC.

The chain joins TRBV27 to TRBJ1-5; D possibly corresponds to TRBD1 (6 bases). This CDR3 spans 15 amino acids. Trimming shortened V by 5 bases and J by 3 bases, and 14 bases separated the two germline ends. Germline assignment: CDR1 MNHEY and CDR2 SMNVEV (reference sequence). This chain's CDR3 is CASSSRDTANQPQHF. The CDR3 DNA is TGTGCCAGCAGTAGCCGGGACACCGCCAATCAGCCCCAGCATTTT.

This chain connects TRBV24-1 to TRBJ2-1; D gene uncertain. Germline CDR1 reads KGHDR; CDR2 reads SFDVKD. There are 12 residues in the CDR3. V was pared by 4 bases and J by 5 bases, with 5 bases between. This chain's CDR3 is CATSERDNEQFF. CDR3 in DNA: TGTGCCACCAGTGAACGGGACAATGAGCAGTTCTTC.

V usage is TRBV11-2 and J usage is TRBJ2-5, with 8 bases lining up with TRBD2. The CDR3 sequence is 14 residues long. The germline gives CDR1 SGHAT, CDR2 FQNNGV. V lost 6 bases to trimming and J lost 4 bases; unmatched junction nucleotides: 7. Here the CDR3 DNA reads TGTGCCAGCAGGCCGGGACTAGTGATAGAGACCCAGTACTTC. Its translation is CASRPGLVIETQYF.

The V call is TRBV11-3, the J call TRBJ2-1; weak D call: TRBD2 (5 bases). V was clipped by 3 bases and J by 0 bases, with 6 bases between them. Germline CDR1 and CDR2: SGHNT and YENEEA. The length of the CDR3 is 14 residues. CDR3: CASSLGSSYNEQFF. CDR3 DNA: TGTGCCAGCAGCTTGGGGAGCTCCTACAATGAGCAGTTCTTC.

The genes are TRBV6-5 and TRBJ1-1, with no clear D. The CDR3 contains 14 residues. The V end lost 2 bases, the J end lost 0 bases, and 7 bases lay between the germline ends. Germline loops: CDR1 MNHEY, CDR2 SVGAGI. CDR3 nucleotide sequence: TGTGCCAGCAGTTACCAAGAGATGAACACTGAAGCTTTCTTT. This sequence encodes CASSYQEMNTEAFF.

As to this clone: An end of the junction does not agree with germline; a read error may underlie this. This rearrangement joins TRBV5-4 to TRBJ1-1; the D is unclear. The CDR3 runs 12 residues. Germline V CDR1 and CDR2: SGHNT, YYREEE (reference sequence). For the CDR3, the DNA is TGTGCCAGCAGCTTACCTCTAGAAGAAGGTTTCTTT. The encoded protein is CASSLPLEEGFF.

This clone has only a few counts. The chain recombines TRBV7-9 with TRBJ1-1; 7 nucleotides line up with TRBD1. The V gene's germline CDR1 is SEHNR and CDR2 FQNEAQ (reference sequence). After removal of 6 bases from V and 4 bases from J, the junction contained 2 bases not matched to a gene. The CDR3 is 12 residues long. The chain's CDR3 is CASRGQSTEAFF. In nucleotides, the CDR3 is TGTGCCAGCAGGGGACAGAGCACTGAAGCTTTCTTT.

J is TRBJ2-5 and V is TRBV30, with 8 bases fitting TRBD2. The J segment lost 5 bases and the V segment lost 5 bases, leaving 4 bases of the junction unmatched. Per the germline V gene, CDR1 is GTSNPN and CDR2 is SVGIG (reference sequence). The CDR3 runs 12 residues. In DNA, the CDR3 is TGTGCCTGGCGGGGGGGCCGGGAGACCCAGTACTTC. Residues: CAWRGGRETQYF.